Listed below are T cell receptor beta chains from one sample, sequenced in a study. TCRdb analysed the RT-PCR reads with MiXCR anew, one entry per CDR3 protein. Here the sample spans more than 600,000 distinct CDR3 sequences, 12% to 15% being singletons. The material sequenced was memory CD4+ T cells from blood. The receptors originated from a female donor in good health, serving as a healthy control. Each CDR3 is given with its conserved first and last residue. Fields, in order: J gene, D gene, clone size, V gene, CDR3 protein, CDR3 DNA. A D gene is named only where the DNA matches it firmly. Size values are once, few and many counts, or a class for expanded clones, and some rows have none.

J: TRBJ2-3
D: TRBD2
size: many
V: TRBV6-2/TRBV6-3
CDR3: CASRASGETDTQYF
DNA: TGTGCCAGCAGGGCTAGCGGGGAGACAGATACGCAGTATTTT

J: TRBJ2-1
D: NA
size: many
V: TRBV5-6
CDR3: CASSLASGANEQFF
DNA: TGTGCCAGCAGCTTGGCCTCGGGGGCAAATGAGCAGTTCTTC

J: TRBJ1-2
D: NA
size: many
V: TRBV10-3
CDR3: CAISDSHGNGYTF
DNA: TGTGCCATCAGTGACTCGCACGGGAATGGCTACACCTTC

J: TRBJ2-5
D: TRBD1
size: NA
V: TRBV20-1
CDR3: CSARGDRGIETQYF
DNA: TGCAGTGCTAGGGGGGACAGGGGGATAGAGACCCAGTACTTC

J: TRBJ2-5
D: NA
size: NA
V: TRBV11-2
CDR3: CASSSTGQYQETQYF
DNA: TGTGCCAGCAGCTCTACAGGGCAGTACCAAGAGACCCAGTACTTC

J: TRBJ1-2
D: NA
size: few
V: TRBV12-3/TRBV12-4
CDR3: CASSPAGTYGYTF
DNA: TGTGCCAGCAGTCCGGCGGGCACATATGGCTACACCTTC

J: TRBJ1-2
D: NA
size: NA
V: TRBV3-1
CDR3: CASSLRTTNYGYTF
DNA: TGTGCCAGCAGCCTACGGACGACTAACTATGGCTACACCTTC

J: TRBJ2-3
D: NA
size: many
V: TRBV4-2
CDR3: CASSQDGGGTGTDTQYF
DNA: TGTGCCAGCAGCCAAGATGGAGGGGGTACTGGCACAGATACGCAGTATTTT

J: TRBJ1-2
D: NA
size: NA
V: TRBV28
CDR3: CASSLLSVNYGYTF
DNA: TGTGCCAGCAGCCTTCTGAGTGTTAACTATGGCTACACCTTC

J: TRBJ2-5
D: TRBD2
size: many
V: TRBV20-1
CDR3: CSARRGLAGETQYF
DNA: TGCAGTGCTAGGCGGGGACTAGCCGGGGAGACCCAGTACTTC

J: TRBJ2-7
D: NA
size: few
V: TRBV20-1
CDR3: CSARGSQAYEQYF
DNA: TGCAGTGCTAGAGGGTCCCAAGCCTACGAGCAGTACTTC

J: TRBJ2-7
D: TRBD2
size: few
V: TRBV18
CDR3: CASSLRTGTSGSYEQYF
DNA: TGTGCCAGCTCACTACGAACCGGGACTAGCGGATCCTACGAGCAGTACTTC

J: TRBJ1-2
D: NA
size: NA
V: TRBV28
CDR3: CASNPPGPLGYGYTF
DNA: TGTGCCAGCAACCCCCCCGGCCCCTTAGGCTATGGCTACACCTTC

J: TRBJ2-7
D: NA
size: NA
V: TRBV12-3/TRBV12-4
CDR3: CASSLIGALFGEQYF
DNA: TGTGCCAGCAGTTTGATAGGGGCTTTATTCGGCGAGCAGTACTTC

J: TRBJ1-1
D: NA
size: NA
V: TRBV7-8
CDR3: CASSRTANSLRSTEAFF
DNA: TGTGCCAGCAGCCGGACAGCTAACTCACTACGAAGCACTGAAGCTTTCTTT

J: TRBJ2-1
D: NA
size: few
V: TRBV20-1
CDR3: CSSLGSRVSYNEQFF
DNA: TGCAGCTCGTTGGGTAGCAGAGTCTCCTACAATGAGCAGTTCTTC

J: TRBJ1-2
D: NA
size: NA
V: TRBV12-3/TRBV12-4
CDR3: CAVSAANYGYTF
DNA: TGTGCTGTGTCAGCCGCTAACTATGGCTACACCTTC

J: TRBJ1-6
D: NA
size: NA
V: TRBV20-1
CDR3: CSANRGRSGRNSPLHF
DNA: TGCAGTGCTAACCGGGGTAGGTCCGGGAGGAATTCACCCCTCCACTTT

J: TRBJ2-1
D: NA
size: many
V: TRBV6-5
CDR3: CASSPFGGRDEQFF
DNA: TGTGCCAGCAGCCCTTTCGGGGGCAGGGATGAGCAGTTCTTC

J: TRBJ2-7
D: NA
size: many
V: TRBV5-5
CDR3: CASSPRVGNYEQYF
DNA: TGTGCCAGCAGCCCCAGGGTAGGGAACTACGAGCAGTACTTC

J: TRBJ1-4
D: TRBD1
size: NA
V: TRBV6-6
CDR3: CASSYGTGNEKLFF
DNA: TGTGCCAGCAGTTACGGGACAGGGAATGAAAAACTGTTTTTT

J: TRBJ2-2
D: NA
size: NA
V: TRBV6-2/TRBV6-3
CDR3: CATRGPNTGELFF
DNA: TGTGCCACGCGGGGGCCTAACACCGGGGAGCTGTTTTTT

J: TRBJ1-5
D: NA
size: NA
V: TRBV6-5
CDR3: CASSTGNQPQLF
DNA: TGTGCCAGCAGTACGGGGAATCAGCCCCAGCTTTTT

J: TRBJ1-5
D: TRBD1
size: NA
V: TRBV5-1
CDR3: CASSLTGEYQPQHF
DNA: TGCGCCAGCAGCTTGACAGGGGAGTATCAGCCCCAGCATTTT

J: TRBJ2-1
D: TRBD1
size: many
V: TRBV5-1
CDR3: CASSSGGEIYNEQFF
DNA: TGCGCCAGCAGTTCAGGGGGCGAAATCTACAATGAGCAGTTCTTC

J: TRBJ2-3
D: TRBD2
size: NA
V: TRBV18
CDR3: CASSPFSGRARDTQYF
DNA: TGTGCCAGCTCACCTTTTAGCGGGAGGGCCAGGGATACGCAGTATTTT

J: TRBJ1-1
D: NA
size: NA
V: TRBV28
CDR3: CASIHEANTEAFF
DNA: TGTGCCAGCATTCATGAGGCAAACACTGAAGCTTTCTTT

J: TRBJ2-5
D: NA
size: few
V: TRBV12-3/TRBV12-4
CDR3: CASSLNHRETQYF
DNA: TGTGCCAGCAGTTTAAACCATAGAGAGACCCAGTACTTC